This TCR beta chain was sequenced during a study of blood T cell repertoires in COVID-19 (TCRdb year 2020). For context, the study as a whole: Collaborator samples came from the United States, Italy and Spain and covered acute and convalescent phases of COVID-19. A de-identified subject ID, COVID-19 status, age in years and sex were almost always included in the sample metadata. Where available, HLA class I and class II types were obtained from metadata supplied by the sample provider rather than from assay-based typing. The repertoires were made available in a free public database intended to serve as a resource for research on the immune response to SARS-CoV-2. The material from the prospective study consisted of cDNA or gDNA derived from T cells, B-cell-depleted T cells, or PBMCs. The samples were drawn from the first 160 participants of the ongoing ImmuneRACE study and from 950 to 1,500 subjects provided by 6 global collaborators. The dataset comprised deeply sampled blood TCRbeta repertoires from subjects exposed to, actively infected with, or recovered from COVID-19.

Enrolling through a virtual design, the prospective study's participants ranged in age from about 18 to 100 years and lived across roughly 24 United States geographic areas. To assign participants to cohorts, the prospective study relied on clinical history that participants themselves reported in a screening survey and a study questionnaire. Exposed participants were defined as having been in contact with someone with a PCR-confirmed or clinician-diagnosed COVID-19 case within 2 weeks of study entry. In the prospective study, whole blood, serum and a nasopharyngeal or oropharyngeal swab were collected from each participant by mobile phlebotomists. Additional blood draws and questionnaires over an approximately two-month period could optionally be provided by prospective study participants. Before DNA extraction, prospective study blood samples were shipped either frozen or at room temperature.

In the case of this clone: Which antigen it targets is not known. No clone much larger than this one lies a single base away; base qualities are absent.

The CDR3 sequence holds 12 residues, the cysteine and phenylalanine included. This entry keeps only the CDR3 DNA: 36 bases, framed from base 1. V and J are truncated by 4 bases and 2 bases respectively, leaving an intervening sequence of 8 bases. For CDR1 and CDR2, the germline V gene lists SQVTM and ANQGSEA. TCRbeta CDR3 regions were amplified from genomic DNA by means of the immunoSEQ Assay, a bias-controlled multiplex PCR. Turning to the authors' computational methods: The number of nucleated cells in each sample was estimated by amplification of reference gene primers within the assay. To quantify the absolute abundance of each unique TCRbeta CDR3 rearrangement, sequence reads were collapsed and filtered. For each sample, productive Simpson clonality was calculated as the square root of Simpson's diversity index across productive rearrangements. The immuneACCESS repertoire file appears here via TCRdb, limited to in-frame rearrangements. These files lack a portion of the clones; in checked studies, under half of the deficit traces to unresolved V genes, and the cause of the others is not known. Clone size and V and J calls were adopted from that table, with D and trimming inferred from the DNA. This sample gives about 210,000 clones in total; around 84% of them show up just once. The ten largest account for 3% to 3.5% of the sample.

What the research found in general, with its limitations: The amount of clinical and demographic metadata varied by source and participant and was provided uncurated.

Input material: PBMCs or T cells enriched from blood (not recorded which). The receptor was derived from a woman aged 30 to 39 who had been exposed to COVID-19. Rearrangement joined TRBV29-1 to TRBJ1-2; the D gene identity is not certain. CDR3 loop: CSVAAGNYGYTF. The bases are TGCAGCGTTGCAGCAGGCAACTATGGCTACACCTTC.